These 5 T cell receptor beta chains share one sample of origin, sequenced in a study of shared T cell receptors in the human thymus. Profiling relied on immunoSEQ multiplex PCR, and the TCRdb table lists in-frame clones only, not all of them. In the table there are hundreds of thousands of clones, roughly 90% of which are singletons. These same data were also listed under a study on human thymus T cells.

The specimen was thymocytes. The receptors come from a boy younger than two with a congenital heart defect.

The J gene is TRBJ2-1, the V gene TRBV19; D uncertain. Germline CDR1 reads LNHDA; CDR2 reads SQIVND (reference sequence). This CDR3 is 11 amino acids long. The V end was cut by 3 bases, the J end by 9 bases, with 6 bases between. CDR3 nucleotides: TGTGCCAGTAGTATGAGCGTTGAGCAGTTCTTC. This translates into CASSMSVEQFF.

The rearrangement links TRBV19 to TRBJ2-7, with D possibly being TRBD2 (6 bases). CDR3 length equals 15 residues. Germline CDR1 LNHDA, CDR2 SQIVND (reference sequence). Trimming took off 1 base at V and 5 bases at J, with 15 bases between the two ends. The CDR3 here is CASSIGSGRRDEQYF. CDR3 sequence (DNA): TGTGCCAGTAGTATAGGTAGCGGCCGAAGGGACGAGCAGTACTTC.

The sample holds a few counts of this clone. The chain uses TRBV2 and TRBJ2-1; 10 positions agree with TRBD2. Germline lookup yields CDR1 SNHLY and CDR2 FYNNEI. The CDR3 length is 15 residues. Losses at the gene ends were 2 bases for V and 5 bases for J; bases not matched to a gene: 3. This CDR3 is CASSEKREGNNEQFF. The CDR3 DNA reads TGTGCCAGCAGTGAAAAGCGGGAGGGCAACAATGAGCAGTTCTTC.

CDR3 nucleotides: TGCAGTGCTACGACTAGGGATGAGCAGTTCTTC. As protein: CSATTRDEQFF. The genes are TRBV20-1 and TRBJ2-1; D is possibly TRBD2 (6 bases). Deletions cut 4 bases from V and 8 bases from J, with 9 bases between. The CDR3 extends over 11 amino acids. Germline V gene data show CDR1 as DFQATT and CDR2 as SNEGSKA (reference sequence).

The V and J genes are TRBV30 and TRBJ2-6, with TRBD1 identical over 8 bases. The CDR3 is 17 amino acids. V lost 3 bases and J lost 3; bases outside the gene matches: 10. From germline, CDR1 is GTSNPN and CDR2 SVGIG (reference sequence). The CDR3, as DNA: TGTGCCTGGAGCGCCCCCGGCAGGGGGCGTGGGGCCAACGTCCTGACTTTC. It yields the protein CAWSAPGRGRGANVLTF.